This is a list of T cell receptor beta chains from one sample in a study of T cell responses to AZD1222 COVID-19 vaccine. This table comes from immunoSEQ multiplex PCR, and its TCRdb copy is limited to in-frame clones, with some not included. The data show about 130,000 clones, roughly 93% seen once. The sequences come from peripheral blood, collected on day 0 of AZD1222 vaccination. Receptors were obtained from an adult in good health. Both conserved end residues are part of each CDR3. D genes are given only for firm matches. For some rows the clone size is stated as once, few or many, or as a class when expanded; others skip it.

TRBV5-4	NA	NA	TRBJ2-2	CASSLGRSNTGELFF	TGTGCCAGCAGCTTGGGCAGGTCGAACACCGGGGAGCTGTTTTTT
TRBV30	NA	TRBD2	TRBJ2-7	CAWCPAGTSAYEQYF	TGTGCCTGGTGCCCCGCCGGGACTAGCGCCTACGAGCAGTACTTC
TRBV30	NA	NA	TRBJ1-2	CAWSVLGTHTSYGYTF	TGTGCCTGGAGTGTACTAGGGACACATACGTCCTATGGCTACACCTTC
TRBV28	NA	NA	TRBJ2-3	CASSLTEGSVTQYF	TGTGCCAGCAGTTTAACGGAAGGGAGCGTTACGCAGTATTTT
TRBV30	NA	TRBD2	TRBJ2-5	CAWSYSTSGIQETQYF	TGTGCCTGGAGTTATTCGACTAGCGGGATCCAAGAGACCCAGTACTTC
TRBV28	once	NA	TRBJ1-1	CASSPPEVTNTEAFF	TGTGCCAGCAGTCCCCCGGAAGTAACCAACACTGAAGCTTTCTTT
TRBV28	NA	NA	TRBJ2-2	CASRPGTPYTGELFF	TGTGCCAGCAGACCCGGGACACCCTACACCGGGGAGCTGTTTTTT
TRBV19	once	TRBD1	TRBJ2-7	CASTPRGTGAYEQYF	TGTGCCAGTACCCCAAGGGGGACAGGGGCCTACGAGCAGTACTTC
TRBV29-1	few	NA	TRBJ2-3	CSVTGLADTQYF	TGCAGCGTTACAGGGTTGGCAGATACGCAGTATTTT
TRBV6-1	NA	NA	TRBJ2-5	CASSEVGLQETQYF	TGTGCCAGCAGTGAAGTCGGCCTACAAGAGACCCAGTACTTC
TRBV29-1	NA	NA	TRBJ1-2	CTTQGLDGYTF	TGCACCACCCAGGGGTTGGATGGCTACACCTTC
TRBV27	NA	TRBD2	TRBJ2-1	CASGLAGRGNEQFF	TGTGCCAGCGGACTAGCGGGAAGGGGGAATGAGCAGTTCTTC
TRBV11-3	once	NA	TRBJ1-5	CASSLQGQPQHF	TGTGCCAGCAGCTTACAGGGGCAGCCCCAGCATTTT
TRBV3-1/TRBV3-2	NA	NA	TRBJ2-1	CASSLSLVVDEQFF	TGTGCCAGCAGCCTTTCACTAGTGGTCGATGAGCAGTTCTTC
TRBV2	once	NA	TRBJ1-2	CASSENRDDYGYTF	TGTGCCAGCAGTGAAAACAGGGACGACTATGGCTACACCTTC
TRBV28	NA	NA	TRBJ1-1	CASSFKGRMNTEAFF	TGTGCCAGCAGTTTTAAGGGACGGATGAACACTGAAGCTTTCTTT
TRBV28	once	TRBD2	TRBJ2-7	CASSLMDRSGLAGHSYEQYF	TGTGCCAGCAGTTTAATGGACAGGTCGGGACTAGCGGGGCACTCCTACGAGCAGTACTTC
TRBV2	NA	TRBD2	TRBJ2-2	CASSENGLADGGELFF	TGTGCCAGCAGTGAAAACGGACTAGCCGACGGCGGGGAGCTGTTTTTT
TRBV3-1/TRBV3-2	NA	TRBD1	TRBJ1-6	CASSQGTGFNSPLHF	TGTGCCAGCAGCCAAGGGACAGGGTTTAATTCACCCCTCCACTTT
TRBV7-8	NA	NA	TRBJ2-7	CASSLWNLVRTEQYF	TGTGCCAGCAGCTTATGGAATTTGGTGCGTACCGAGCAGTACTTC
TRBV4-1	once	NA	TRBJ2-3	CASSQDAGDADTQYF	TGCGCCAGCAGCCAAGATGCAGGGGACGCGGATACGCAGTATTTT
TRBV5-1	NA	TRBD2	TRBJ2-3	CASSLLASGRGADTQYF	TGCGCCAGCAGCTTGTTGGCTAGCGGAAGAGGCGCAGATACGCAGTATTTT
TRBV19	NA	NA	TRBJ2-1	CASRTLNNEQFF	TGTGCCAGTAGGACCCTTAACAATGAGCAGTTCTTC
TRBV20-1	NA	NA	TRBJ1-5	CSASSLTGYQPQHF	TGCAGTGCTAGTTCCCTCACGGGATACCAGCCCCAGCATTTT
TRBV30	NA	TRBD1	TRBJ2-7	CAWGTGGISEQYF	TGTGCCTGGGGGACAGGGGGAATAAGCGAGCAGTACTTC
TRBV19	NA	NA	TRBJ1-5	CASSKGQTSNQPQHF	TGTGCCAGTAGTAAAGGACAGACTAGCAATCAGCCCCAGCATTTT
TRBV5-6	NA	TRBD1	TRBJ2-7	CASSFLDRDFQYEQYF	TGTGCCAGCAGTTTTTTGGACAGGGACTTTCAGTACGAGCAGTACTTC
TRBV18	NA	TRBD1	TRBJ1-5	CASSSIGQGRQPQHF	TGTGCCAGCTCATCGATTGGACAGGGGCGCCAGCCCCAGCATTTT
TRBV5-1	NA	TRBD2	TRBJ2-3	CASSLERDRTDTQYF	TGCGCCAGCAGCTTGGAGCGGGACCGCACAGATACGCAGTATTTT
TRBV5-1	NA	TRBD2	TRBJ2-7	CASSLEATSGSWYEQYF	TGCGCCAGCAGCTTGGAGGCCACTAGCGGGAGCTGGTACGAGCAGTACTTC
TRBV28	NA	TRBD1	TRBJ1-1	CASSSGQGGTEAFF	TGTGCCAGCAGTTCCGGACAGGGAGGCACTGAAGCTTTCTTT
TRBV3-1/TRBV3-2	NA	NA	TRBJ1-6	CASSQDLAPLHF	TGTGCCAGCAGCCAAGATTTGGCACCCCTCCACTTT
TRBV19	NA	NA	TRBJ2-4	CASLGVTKNIQYF	TGTGCCAGCCTAGGCGTTACCAAAAACATTCAGTACTTC
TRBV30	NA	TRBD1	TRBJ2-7	CAWSPGQGNEQYF	TGTGCCTGGAGTCCGGGACAGGGTAACGAGCAGTACTTC
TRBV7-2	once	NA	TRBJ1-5	CASSLRTGNQPQHF	TGTGCCAGCAGCTTAAGGACGGGAAATCAGCCCCAGCATTTT
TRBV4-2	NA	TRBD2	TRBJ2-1	CASSLLAGEQFF	TGTGCCAGCAGCCTTTTAGCGGGCGAGCAGTTCTTC
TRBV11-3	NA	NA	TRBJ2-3	CASSLGGPGADTQYF	TGTGCCAGCAGCTTAGGGGGTCCAGGGGCAGATACGCAGTATTTT
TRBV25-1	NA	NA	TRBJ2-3	CASSEYRGGIGNTDTQYF	TGTGCCAGCAGTGAATACAGGGGGGGTATAGGAAACACAGATACGCAGTATTTT
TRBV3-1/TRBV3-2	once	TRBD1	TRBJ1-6	CASSQDRDRARPPLHF	TGTGCCAGCAGCCAAGACCGGGACAGAGCAAGGCCACCCCTCCACTTT
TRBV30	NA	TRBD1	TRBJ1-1	CAWTTGKTEAFF	TGTGCCTGGACGACAGGGAAGACTGAAGCTTTCTTT
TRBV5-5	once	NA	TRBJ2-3	CASSLGPSVSDTQYF	TGTGCCAGCAGCTTGGGGCCTAGCGTATCAGATACGCAGTATTTT
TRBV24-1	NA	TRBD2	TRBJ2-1	CATSASGLAGASIYNEQFF	TGTGCCACCAGTGCCTCAGGACTAGCGGGAGCTTCGATCTACAATGAGCAGTTCTTC